What follows is one T cell receptor beta chain and its context. Its antigen is not identified. Only in-frame clones appear in the TCRdb table, and some are missing; sequencing was by immunoSEQ multiplex PCR. This table has about 2 million clones, 95% appearing once. The CDR3 sequence is 14 residues long. Germline V gene data show CDR1 as SNHLY and CDR2 as FYNNEI. V was trimmed by 5 bases and J by 4 bases, leaving 14 bases between them. The data were taken from a study of shared clonotypes between healthy human individuals. Study-level results: Shared across a few donors were about 4.6% of the naive CD4 clonotypes. Depth was large, yet rarefaction showed that sorted-subset sequencing was incomplete.

This sequence originates from a man aged 18 to 29 in good health. The V gene is TRBV2, the J gene TRBJ2-5; TRBD2 might be the D (6 bases). Source material: naive CD4+ T cells sorted from blood. Subset meaning: CD45RA+ positively selected. Here the CDR3 reads CASSYTSIGETQYF. The CDR3 coding sequence is TGTGCCAGCAGTTATACTAGCATCGGAGAGACCCAGTACTTC.